The present T cell receptor beta chain was sequenced within a study of blood T cell repertoires in COVID-19. Germline CDR1 reads SGHDT; CDR2 reads YYEEEE. The V end lost 4 bases, the J end lost 7 bases, and 20 bases lay between the germline ends. The CDR3 sequence is 15 residues long. Assay used: immunoSEQ multiplex PCR; TCRdb lists only in-frame clones, some missing. The sample has roughly 410,000 clones, around 87% seen once; the top ten hold 2.3%. This chain uses TRBV5-6 with TRBJ1-1; D is perhaps TRBD1 (5 bases). This clonotype originated in a woman aged 60 to 75 with COVID-19, enrolled during active disease. Sequencing input: peripheral blood. CDR3 bases: TGTGCCAGCAGCCGCCGTGGGGCGAATACCTATGAAGCTTTCTTT. Encoded protein: CASSRRGANTYEAFF.